The 25 T cell receptor beta chains in this list originate from one sample, sequenced in a study of cytomegalovirus exposure and HLA in healthy donors. TCRdb keeps only in-frame clones here, not all; method: immunoSEQ multiplex PCR. This sample carries some 200,000 clones, approximately 86% of them seen once, and the ten largest clones take 6% to 8.5%. Sequenced: PBMCs. The receptors here all came from a man aged 25 to 40 in good health and CMV-seropositive.

Written as DNA, the CDR3 is TGTGCCAGCAGCGCGGACAGCGCCCTGAAGATCTATGGCTACACCTTC. Translation gives CASSADSALKIYGYTF. The V call is TRBV2, the J call TRBJ1-2; tentative D call: TRBD1 (6 bases). This CDR3 is 16 amino acids long. Between the trimmed V and J ends, which lost 6 bases and 4 bases, there was a span of 21 bases. Germline loops: CDR1 SNHLY, CDR2 FYNNEI. Full variable domain (remainder filled in from reference TRBV2 and TRBJ1-2): EPEVTQTPSHQVTQMGQEVILRCVPISNHLYFYWYRQILGQKVEFLVSFYNNEISEKSEIFDDQFSVERPDGSNFTLKIRSTKLEDSAMYFCASSADSALKIYGYTFGSGTRLTVV.

With respect to this clone: This CDR3 is also generated by other DNA sequences in the sample. The V gene is TRBV19, the J gene TRBJ1-1; D ambiguous. This CDR3 comprises 13 residues. Per the germline V gene, CDR1 is LNHDA and CDR2 is SQIVND (reference sequence). The V end was cut by 3 bases, the J end by 2 bases, with 7 bases between. CDR3 bases: TGTGCCAGTAGTATCGGCCCAAACACTGAAGCTTTCTTT. Its translation: CASSIGPNTEAFF. Full variable domain (missing parts from reference TRBV19 and TRBJ1-1): DGGITQSPKYLFRKEGQNVTLSCEQNLNHDAMYWYRQDPGQGLRLIYYSQIVNDFQKGDIAEGYSVSREKKESFPLTVTSAQKNPTAFYLCASSIGPNTEAFFGQGTRLTVV.

CDR3 in amino acids: CASNPKGQGGTEAFF. CDR3 nucleotide sequence: TGTGCCAGCAACCCGAAGGGGCAGGGCGGCACTGAAGCTTTCTTT. The rearrangement links TRBV28 to TRBJ1-1; possible D gene TRBD1, 5 bases. The V end was cut by 7 bases, the J end by 4 bases, with 19 bases between. This CDR3 is 15 amino acids long. Germline values: CDR1 MDHEN, CDR2 SYDVKM.

The chain combines TRBV9 with TRBJ2-1; unclear D gene. V lost 0 bases, J lost 4 bases, and 11 bases lay in between. Germline values: CDR1 SGDLS, CDR2 YYNGEE. The CDR3 loop spans 15 amino acids. CDR3 residues: CASSVDGVSYNEQFF. CDR3 DNA: TGTGCCAGCAGCGTAGACGGCGTTTCTTACAATGAGCAGTTCTTC.

The rearrangement joins TRBV5-1 to TRBJ2-6; a possible D gene is TRBD1 (7 bases). V was pared by 5 bases and J by 0 bases, with 12 bases between. Germline V CDR1 and CDR2: SGHRS, YFSETQ. The CDR3 runs 16 residues. The CDR3 sequence is CASSFQGGSGANVLTF. DNA for the CDR3: TGCGCCAGCAGTTTCCAGGGGGGCTCTGGGGCCAACGTCCTGACTTTC.

V is TRBV4-3 and J is TRBJ1-4, with TRBD1 matching 7 bases. The CDR3 is 15 amino acids. V lost 3 bases and J lost 3; bases outside the gene matches: 4. Germline V CDR1 and CDR2: LGHNA, YSLEER. The CDR3 sequence is CASSHNRGSNEKLFF. CDR3 DNA: TGCGCCAGCAGCCATAACAGGGGATCTAATGAAAAACTGTTTTTT.

The chain carries TRBV4-1 and TRBJ2-1, with 7 positions matching TRBD1. Trimming at V came to 4 bases and at J to 5 bases, leaving 8 bases not matched to a gene. The CDR3 runs 15 residues. The germline V gene has CDR1 MGHRA and CDR2 YSYEKL. In DNA, the CDR3 is TGCGCCAGCAGCCGGTATCAGGGGGACAACAATGAGCAGTTCTTC. This gives the protein CASSRYQGDNNEQFF.

This clone was picked up a small number of times. The sample contains more than one DNA sequence encoding this CDR3. The CDR3 DNA reads TGTGCCAGCTCTCAGGGGGCGAACACTGAAGCTTTCTTT. Its protein is CASSQGANTEAFF. This chain connects TRBV18 to TRBJ1-1; 8 nucleotides align to TRBD1. Germline-derived CDR1 and CDR2 are KGHSH and LQKENI. This CDR3 comprises 13 residues. V trimming: 6 bases; J trimming: 1 base; junction bases outside the gene matches: 1.

The genes are TRBV2 and TRBJ2-2; D gene uncertain. The CDR3 has 12 amino acids. V lost 7 bases to trimming and J lost 6 bases, with 9 bases between them. Per germline, CDR1 SNHLY and CDR2 FYNNEI. Here the CDR3 reads CASNWSPGELFF. The DNA for the CDR3 is TGTGCCAGCAATTGGTCCCCCGGGGAGCTGTTTTTT.

The chain recombines TRBV10-3 with TRBJ2-7; D is undetermined. The ends were cut back, 6 bases at V and 0 bases at J, with 6 bases in the middle. This CDR3 spans 12 amino acids. CDR1 is ENHRY, CDR2 SYGVKD, per germline. The DNA of the CDR3 is TGTGCCATCAGCCACAACTCCTACGAGCAGTACTTC. It translates to CAISHNSYEQYF.

This clone was counted ten times or more. The chain employs TRBV9 and TRBJ2-1; D is ambiguous. Between the trimmed V and J ends, which lost 5 bases and 2 bases, there was a span of 5 bases. From germline, CDR1 is SGDLS and CDR2 YYNGEE. The CDR3 is 12 amino acids. The CDR3, as DNA: TGTGCCAGCAGTGACACCTACAATGAGCAGTTCTTC. Amino acid sequence: CASSDTYNEQFF.

V usage is TRBV28 and J usage is TRBJ2-7; 11 bases are shared with TRBD2. Germline assignment: CDR1 MDHEN and CDR2 SYDVKM. V lost 6 bases, J lost 2 bases, and 3 bases stayed unmatched. CDR3 size: 14 residues. CDR3 DNA: TGTGCCAGCAGGGGTAGCGGGAGGGCCTACGAGCAGTACTTC. This translates into CASRGSGRAYEQYF.

Remarks on this clone: Other DNA sequences in this specimen translate into the identical CDR3. The chain is built from TRBV7-3 and TRBJ2-2, with D possibly being TRBD1 (5 bases). Germline V gene data show CDR1 as SGHTA and CDR2 as FQGTGA. Trimming took off 5 bases at V and 0 bases at J, with 10 bases between the two ends. CDR3 length: 15 residues. CDR3 in amino acids: CASSLQGTNTGELFF. The CDR3 nucleotides read TGTGCCAGCAGCCTCCAGGGTACGAACACCGGGGAGCTGTTTTTT.

The chain links TRBV5-8 to TRBJ1-1; no firm D call. CDR3 size: 12 residues. In germline, CDR1 is SGHTS, CDR2 YDEGEE. V lost 0 bases to trimming and J lost 7 bases, with 7 bases between them. This CDR3 is CASSLVASEAFF. CDR3 DNA sequence: TGTGCCAGCAGCTTGGTCGCGAGTGAAGCTTTCTTT.

V and J are TRBV27 and TRBJ2-5; 9 bases are a match to TRBD2. CDR1 and CDR2 from the germline V gene are MNHEY and SMNVEV (reference sequence). CDR3 length equals 15 residues. Trimming at V came to 0 bases and at J to 7 bases, leaving 6 bases not matched to a gene. CDR3 sequence (DNA): TGTGCCAGCAGTTTATCAGTGGTAGCGGGAGCGACCCAGTACTTC. Residues: CASSLSVVAGATQYF.

The V call is TRBV30, the J call TRBJ2-3; TRBD1 aligns across 7 bases. This CDR3 is 15 amino acids long. The trim removed 0 bases at V and 6 bases at J, leaving 9 bases unmatched. The V gene's germline CDR1 is GTSNPN and CDR2 SVGIG (reference sequence). The CDR3 spells CAWSVGDRAFDTQYF. The CDR3 bases are TGTGCCTGGAGTGTTGGAGACAGGGCCTTTGATACGCAGTATTTT.

This clone was counted only a few times. The chain links TRBV7-6 to TRBJ1-2, with D maybe TRBD1 (5 bases). Trimming removed 1 base at V and 4 bases at J, with 7 bases between. This CDR3 region has 13 residues. The V gene's germline CDR1 is SGHVS and CDR2 FNYEAQ. The DNA of the CDR3 is TGTGCCAGCAGCTTAGGGCAGGGCTATGGCTACACCTTC. Residues: CASSLGQGYGYTF. Full variable domain (remainder filled in from reference TRBV7-6 and TRBJ1-2): GAGVSQSPRYKVTKRGQDVALRCDPISGHVSLYWYRQALGQGPEFLTYFNYEAQQDKSGLPNDRFSAERPEGSISTLTIQRTEQRDSAMYRCASSLGQGYGYTFGSGTRLTVV.

This chain joins TRBV18 and TRBJ2-1; D is unresolved. Germline assignment: CDR1 KGHSH and CDR2 LQKENI. CDR3 length: 14 amino acids. The V and J ends lost 5 bases and 0 bases respectively, with 8 bases between them. CDR3 amino acids: CASSAPSSYNEQFF. CDR3 nucleotides: TGTGCCAGCTCAGCCCCCAGCTCCTACAATGAGCAGTTCTTC. Based on the CDR3 plus reference TRBV18 and TRBJ2-1, the full variable domain is NAGVMQNPRHLVRRRGQEARLRCSPMKGHSHVYWYRQLPEEGLKFMVYLQKENIIDESGMPKERFSAEFPKEGPSILRIQQVVRGDSAAYFCASSAPSSYNEQFFGPGTRLTVL.

The chain couples TRBV11-2 to TRBJ1-2, with 10 bases fitting TRBD1. The germline V gene has CDR1 SGHAT and CDR2 FQNNGV. This CDR3 is 14 amino acids long. The ends lost 5 bases at V and 5 bases at J; junction bases unmatched: 5. CDR3 DNA: TGTGCCAGCAGCACCGGGACAGGGGTGTATGGCTACACCTTC. This sequence encodes CASSTGTGVYGYTF. Combining the CDR3 with reference TRBV11-2 and TRBJ1-2 gives the whole variable domain EAGVAQSPRYKIIEKRQSVAFWCNPISGHATLYWYQQILGQGPKLLIQFQNNGVVDDSQLPKDRFSAERLKGVDSTLKIQPAKLEDSAVYLCASSTGTGVYGYTFGSGTRLTVV.

Worth noting for this clone: At one of its ends the junction is not consistent with the germline gene, which may arise from a read error. Different DNA sequences within this sample yield the same CDR3. V is TRBV7-7 and J is TRBJ2-7, with D perhaps assigned TRBD1 or TRBD2 (5 bases each). This CDR3 region has 15 residues. The germline CDR1 and CDR2 sequences are SSHAT and FNYEAQ (reference sequence). The CDR3 spells CASSLGAGPTYEQYF. The CDR3 DNA reads as TGTGCTAGCAGCTTAGGGGCGGGTCCGACCTACGAGCAGTACTTC.

This chain connects TRBV27 to TRBJ2-1, with TRBD1 matching 10 bases. The CDR3 is 16 amino acids. CDR1 is MNHEY and CDR2 is SMNVEV in the germline V gene (reference sequence). The V segment lost 2 bases and the J segment 6 bases; nucleotides outside the gene matches: 7. CDR3 loop: CASSLKDRGALNEQFF. The CDR3 nucleotides read TGTGCCAGCAGTTTAAAGGACAGGGGGGCCCTCAATGAGCAGTTCTTC.

J is TRBJ2-7 and V is TRBV6-6; the D is unclear. Germline CDR1 MNHNY, CDR2 SVGAGI (reference sequence). The CDR3 runs 10 residues. The ends were cut back, 6 bases at V and 3 bases at J, with 3 bases in the middle. The CDR3 DNA reads as TGTGCCAGCAGCAACTACGAGCAGTACTTC. It codes for CASSNYEQYF.

The chain uses TRBV6-1 and TRBJ2-3; D perhaps matches TRBD1 (6 bases). Germline assignment: CDR1 MNHNS and CDR2 SASEGT. V lost 6 bases and J lost 5, with 18 bases in between. This CDR3 has 15 amino acids. The CDR3 reads CASRAVMDSVDTQYF. CDR3 nucleotide sequence: TGTGCCAGCAGGGCCGTGATGGACAGTGTAGATACGCAGTATTTT.

The J gene is TRBJ1-1, the V gene TRBV28; D ambiguous. Deletions cut 6 bases from V and 2 bases from J, with 13 bases between. In germline, CDR1 is MDHEN, CDR2 SYDVKM. This CDR3 contains 14 residues. The CDR3, as DNA: TGTGCCAGCAGGCGAGGGTGGGGAAACACTGAAGCTTTCTTT. Translation: CASRRGWGNTEAFF.

This chain joins TRBV7-6 and TRBJ1-1, with TRBD1 identical over 7 bases. The CDR3 runs to 16 residues. J gave up 1 base and V 3 bases, and 8 bases lay outside the gene matches. Germline V lookup: CDR1 SGHVS, CDR2 FNYEAQ. The CDR3 nucleotides are TGTGCCAGCAGCTTGGTAGGGGGCTCGGGGAACACTGAAGCTTTCTTT. This encodes CASSLVGGSGNTEAFF.